What follows are 21 T cell receptor beta chains derived from one specimen sequenced in a study of T-cell reconstitution after alpha-beta-depleted transplantation in children. The TCRbeta library was prepared with unique molecular identifiers. MiXCR, applied by TCRdb to the PCR reads, yields one record per CDR3 protein. The sample has 250,000 to 350,000 distinct CDR3 sequences, 9.9% seen once. Sample: PBMCs from the stem cell graft donor, taken from the stem cell graft. These receptor sequences come from a human donor who donated a stem cell graft to a child with SCID.

This chain connects TRBV20-1 to TRBJ2-7; D possibly corresponds to TRBD2 (6 bases). Per the germline V gene, CDR1 is DFQATT and CDR2 is SNEGSKA (reference sequence). The CDR3 extends over 15 amino acids. Trimming left V 6 bases short and J 3 bases short, with 21 bases between. Here the CDR3 reads CSAFGTGTDRYEQYF. The CDR3 DNA sequence: TGCAGTGCCTTTGGCACCGGGACTGACCGCTACGAGCAGTACTTC.

This clonotype was found a few times. CDR3 bases: TGTGCCTCCCAAGCGGGGGCCGCTAGCACAGATACGCAGTATTTT. Encoded protein: CASQAGAASTDTQYF. The V and J genes are TRBV9 and TRBJ2-3; 8 bases are shared with TRBD2. In germline, CDR1 is SGDLS, CDR2 YYNGEE. Trimming cost V 10 bases and J 0 bases; bases outside gene matches: 10. The CDR3 covers 15 residues.

This chain joins TRBV12-3 or TRBV12-4 and TRBJ1-1; D is ambiguous. This CDR3 has 11 amino acids. V lost 3 bases, J lost 11 bases, and 10 bases lay in between. The CDR3 protein is CASSFDTSAFF. Written as DNA, the CDR3 is TGTGCCAGCAGTTTCGATACGAGTGCTTTCTTT.

This chain connects TRBV7-9 to TRBJ2-3, with 9 bases identical to TRBD1. Germline V lookup: CDR1 SEHNR, CDR2 FQNEAQ (reference sequence). This CDR3 comprises 16 residues. V lost 5 bases, J lost 1 base, and 7 bases stayed unmatched. In nucleotides, the CDR3 is TGTGCCAGCAGCCAAACGGGACAGGGACGCACAGATACGCAGTATTTT. Its translation is CASSQTGQGRTDTQYF.

The chain recombines TRBV2 with TRBJ2-2; the D gene could be TRBD1 or TRBD2 (5 bases each). The V gene's germline CDR1 is SNHLY and CDR2 FYNNEI. CDR3 length: 15 amino acids. V lost 9 bases, J lost 4 bases, and 18 bases lay in between. The CDR3 DNA follows: TGTGCCAGTCTGGCCTGGGTCGGGGCCACCGGGGAGCTGTTTTTT. Its protein is CASLAWVGATGELFF.

J is TRBJ1-1 and V is TRBV20-1; 7 bases are shared with TRBD1. V gave up 0 bases and J gave up 0 bases; unmatched junction bases: 7. Per the germline V gene, CDR1 is DFQATT and CDR2 is SNEGSKA (reference sequence). The CDR3 contains 16 residues. As DNA, the CDR3 is TGCAGTGCTAGAGATCGGGTAGGGACAGTGAACACTGAAGCTTTCTTT. This encodes CSARDRVGTVNTEAFF.

The sample holds a few counts of this clonotype. V usage is TRBV5-1 and J usage is TRBJ1-1; no clear D gene. With 4 bases removed from V and 1 base from J, the gap between germline ends came to 11 bases. The V gene's germline CDR1 is SGHRS and CDR2 YFSETQ. The CDR3 contains 14 residues. This chain's CDR3 is CASSNQGGNTEAFF. The CDR3 DNA reads as TGCGCCAGCAGCAACCAAGGAGGGAACACTGAAGCTTTCTTT.

A few counts support this clonotype. This sequence joins TRBV5-1 and TRBJ2-5, with D perhaps matching TRBD2 (5 bases). With 1 base removed from V and 5 bases from J, the gap between germline ends came to 15 bases. This CDR3 has 15 residues. Per the germline V gene, CDR1 is SGHRS and CDR2 is YFSETQ. As DNA, the CDR3 is TGCGCCAGCAGCTTGAAGGACGGGGATGGGGAGACCCAGTACTTC. It specifies CASSLKDGDGETQYF.

This clonotype was seen at least ten times. This sequence joins TRBV7-2 and TRBJ2-3, with D unresolved. CDR3 size: 15 residues. Germline V gene lookup returns CDR1 SGHTA and CDR2 FQGNSA. Trimming pared 5 bases from V and 0 bases from J, leaving 12 bases between. This CDR3 is CASSTSPASTDTQYF. The CDR3 DNA sequence: TGTGCCAGCAGCACAAGTCCGGCGAGCACAGATACGCAGTATTTT.

There are a few counts of this clonotype. The gene calls are TRBV7-8 and TRBJ2-1, with 14 positions matching TRBD2. This CDR3 region has 17 residues. Germline-derived CDR1 and CDR2 are SGHVS and FQNEAQ. Germline trimming cut 5 bases from V and 5 bases from J; bases unmatched to any gene: 8. CDR3 nucleotides: TGTGCCAGCAGCCCTACCCGGACTAGCGGGGGGCACAATGAGCAGTTCTTC. This translates into CASSPTRTSGGHNEQFF.

This clonotype came up a few times. The chain couples TRBV11-2 to TRBJ1-4; TRBD1 might be the D (5 bases). V dropped 6 bases and J dropped 6 bases, with 17 bases sitting between them. This CDR3 is 15 amino acids long. Germline V lookup: CDR1 SGHAT, CDR2 FQNNGV. CDR3 bases: TGTGCCAGCAGTCGAGCCGACAGTTATGATGAAAAACTGTTTTTT. Translating gives CASSRADSYDEKLFF. The full variable domain, rest sourced from reference TRBV11-2 and TRBJ1-4, is EAGVAQSPRYKIIEKRQSVAFWCNPISGHATLYWYQQILGQGPKLLIQFQNNGVVDDSQLPKDRFSAERLKGVDSTLKIQPAKLEDSAVYLCASSRADSYDEKLFFGSGTQLSVL.

The rearrangement joins TRBV6-1 to TRBJ1-2; D is unclear. This CDR3 spans 16 amino acids. V was pared by 2 bases and J by 7 bases, with 20 bases between. CDR1 and CDR2 from the germline V gene are MNHNS and SASEGT. CDR3 bases: TGTGCCAGCAGTGAATCTCGAATAAGGTCAGCCCGTGGCTACACCTTC. This sequence encodes CASSESRIRSARGYTF.

The chain is built from TRBV12-3 or TRBV12-4 and TRBJ2-2, with 8 bases that match TRBD1. The CDR3 loop spans 14 amino acids. Unmatched junction bases numbered 8, after V lost 8 bases and J lost 6 bases. CDR3 protein: CASSYQGAPGELFF. CDR3 DNA sequence: TGTGCCAGCTCCTACCAGGGGGCGCCCGGGGAGCTGTTTTTT.

The J gene is TRBJ2-3, the V gene TRBV27; 13 positions match TRBD2. Trimming cost V 5 bases and J 6 bases; bases outside gene matches: 8. The CDR3 extends over 16 amino acids. The germline CDR1 and CDR2 sequences are MNHEY and SMNVEV (reference sequence). CDR3 coding DNA: TGTGCCAGCAGTGTACTAGCGGGGGGGAGGATGGATACGCAGTATTTT. It specifies CASSVLAGGRMDTQYF.

In this sample, this clonotype turned up many times. This chain connects TRBV12-3 or TRBV12-4 to TRBJ2-2; 11 nucleotides match TRBD1. The CDR3 spans 17 residues. J lost 0 bases, V lost 6 bases, and 6 bases had no gene match. CDR3 nucleotides: TGTGCCAGCAGCCGGGGGACAGGGGGTGCGAACACCGGGGAGCTGTTTTTT. Amino acid sequence: CASSRGTGGANTGELFF.

The J gene is TRBJ2-2, the V gene TRBV10-1, with D maybe TRBD2 (6 bases). Germline CDR1 and CDR2: WNHNN and SYGVQD (reference sequence). The germline V and J ends were trimmed by 2 bases and 7 bases, with 14 bases remaining between them. The CDR3 is 15 residues long. CDR3 sequence (DNA): TGCGCCAGCAGTGAGGTTGCGGGGAGCGGCGGGGAGCTGTTTTTT. This encodes CASSEVAGSGGELFF.

This clonotype was found many times. The J gene is TRBJ2-1, the V gene TRBV4-2, with a tentative D call TRBD1 (5 bases). The CDR3 totals 16 residues. The germline gives CDR1 LGHNA, CDR2 YNFKEQ. Deletions cut 0 bases from V and 4 bases from J, with 13 bases between. Here the CDR3 reads CASSQELGVTYNEQFF. DNA of the CDR3: TGTGCCAGCAGCCAAGAGCTAGGGGTGACGTACAATGAGCAGTTCTTC.

The rearrangement joins TRBV7-8 to TRBJ2-1; D uncertain. Trimming left V 5 bases short and J 5 bases short, with 16 bases between. The CDR3 contains 15 residues. CDR1 is SGHVS, CDR2 FQNEAQ, per germline. CDR3 bases: TGTGCCAGCAGCCCCCTAGGCGTCAGAAACAATGAGCAGTTCTTC. Translating it yields CASSPLGVRNNEQFF.

Many counts were recorded for this clonotype. The rearrangement uses TRBV13 and TRBJ1-4, with no clear D. The CDR3 contains 14 residues. The V gene lost 5 bases and the J gene lost 3 bases, with 10 bases spanning the gap. Germline V gives CDR1 PRHDT, CDR2 FYEKMQ (reference sequence). The CDR3 DNA reads as TGTGCCAGCAGCCTTAAGACCTCTAATGAAAAACTGTTTTTT. It encodes CASSLKTSNEKLFF.

This clonotype was counted only a few times. The J gene is TRBJ2-3, the V gene TRBV29-1; 13 nucleotides match TRBD2. Germline V lookup: CDR1 SQVTM, CDR2 ANQGSEA. CDR3 length: 15 residues. Trimming removed 4 bases from V and 4 bases from J; junction bases left unmatched: 5. CDR3 sequence reads: CSVGAGLAGSDTQYF. The CDR3 DNA is TGCAGCGTTGGGGCGGGACTAGCGGGGTCAGATACGCAGTATTTT.

This clonotype was seen a few times. This rearrangement joins TRBV11-1 to TRBJ2-7, with TRBD2 as a possible D gene (6 bases). The V gene lost 4 bases and the J gene lost 4 bases, with 14 bases spanning the gap. Germline CDR1 SGHAT, CDR2 FQDESV (reference sequence). The CDR3 contains 14 residues. CDR3 amino acids: CASSSFGEVYEQYF. The CDR3 DNA is TGTGCCAGCAGCTCCTTCGGGGAGGTTTACGAGCAGTACTTC.